This T cell receptor beta chain was identified in a study of blood T cell repertoires in COVID-19. Study-level background: Sources were T cells, B-cell-depleted T cells, or PBMCs; the material itself was cDNA or gDNA.

Sequencing used immunoSEQ multiplex PCR; TCRdb keeps in-frame clones, though not all of them. The data contain about 50,000 clones, about 83% of them singletons. Trimming pared 6 bases from V and 7 bases from J, leaving 13 bases between. In germline, CDR1 is MDHEN, CDR2 SYDVKM. The CDR3 contains 13 residues. This clonotype was obtained from an older woman with acute or convalescent COVID-19. The rearrangement links TRBV28 to TRBJ2-4; D uncertain. Sample: peripheral blood. CDR3 DNA: TGTGCCAGCAGCCGGTTCGCCGCGAACATTCAGTACTTC. This encodes CASSRFAANIQYF.